This TCR beta chain came from a study of cytomegalovirus exposure and HLA in healthy donors. Whole-study findings and limits: Later, an analysis showed that TCR beta chains associated with HLA were more clonally expanded than others that were equally common. In presence/absence analyses, roughly uniform sequencing depth across donors was assumed. In a later analysis, at a false discovery rate of 0.05, under 20,000 TCR beta sequences matched HLA alleles.

CDR1 SQVTM and CDR2 ANQGSEA come from the germline V gene. The CDR3 covers 11 residues. The V end lost 4 bases, the J end lost 10 bases, and 13 bases lay between the germline ends. Healthy bone marrow donors made up the donor group. About this clone itself: Its target is unknown.

The study ran its PCR with 60 Vbeta and 13 Jbeta primers. The assay was immunoSEQ multiplex PCR, and TCRdb's table has in-frame clones only and misses some. The repertoire holds roughly 110,000 clones, with 70% to 80% as singletons. This sequence originates from a boy younger than 18 in good health and CMV-seronegative. Sequencing was carried out using PBMCs. V gene TRBV29-1 combines with J gene TRBJ1-1, with D perhaps matching TRBD1 (5 bases). CDR3 loop: CSVAGGVGAFF. The DNA for the CDR3 is TGCAGCGTTGCGGGGGGGGTTGGAGCTTTCTTT.